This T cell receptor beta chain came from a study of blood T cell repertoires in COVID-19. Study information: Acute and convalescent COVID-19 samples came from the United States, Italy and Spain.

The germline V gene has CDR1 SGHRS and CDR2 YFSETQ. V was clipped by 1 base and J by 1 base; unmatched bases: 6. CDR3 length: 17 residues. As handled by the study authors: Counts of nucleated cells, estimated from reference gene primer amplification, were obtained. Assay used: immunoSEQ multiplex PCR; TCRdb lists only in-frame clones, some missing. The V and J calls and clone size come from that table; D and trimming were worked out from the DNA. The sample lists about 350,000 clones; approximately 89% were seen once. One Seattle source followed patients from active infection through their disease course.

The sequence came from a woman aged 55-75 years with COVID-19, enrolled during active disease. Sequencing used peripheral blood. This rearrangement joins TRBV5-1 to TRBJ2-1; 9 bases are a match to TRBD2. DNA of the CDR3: TGCGCCAGCAGCTTGTTCGGCGGGGGGGGATCCTACAATGAGCAGTTCTTC. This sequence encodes CASSLFGGGGSYNEQFF.